Listed here are 4 T cell receptor beta chains from one sample, sequenced in a study of CD8 T cells in Susac syndrome. Random hexamers primed reverse transcription of roughly 0.45 to 1 ug RNA. Via MiXCR, TCRdb re-called the immunoSEQ multiplex PCR reads, giving one row per CDR3 protein. Of 100,000 to 150,000 distinct CDR3 sequences listed, roughly 92% are singletons. The sample consisted of CD4+ T cells from PBMCs. These receptors originate from a human donor in good health.

The chain has TRBV5-4 and TRBJ2-7; 15 bases match TRBD2. The CDR3 is 15 residues long. The V segment lost 4 bases and the J segment 6 bases; nucleotides outside the gene matches: 5. Germline lookup yields CDR1 SGHNT and CDR2 YYREEE (reference sequence). The CDR3: CASSGGLAGGGEQYF. The DNA for the CDR3 is TGTGCCAGCAGCGGAGGACTAGCGGGAGGGGGCGAGCAGTACTTC.

The chain combines TRBV7-9 with TRBJ1-1; D gene unclear. From germline, CDR1 is SEHNR and CDR2 FQNEAQ (reference sequence). The V and J ends lost 5 bases and 1 base respectively, with 14 bases between them. CDR3 length equals 15 residues. In DNA, the CDR3 is TGTGCCAGCAGCGCCCCCTTTCAGCAGAACACTGAAGCTTTCTTT. Its translation is CASSAPFQQNTEAFF.

The rearrangement links TRBV5-1 to TRBJ2-7, with D perhaps TRBD1 (5 bases). The CDR3 spans 13 residues. The V end was cut by 3 bases, the J end by 7 bases, with 14 bases between. Germline V gene lookup returns CDR1 SGHRS and CDR2 YFSETQ. CDR3 amino acids: CASSSRTTIEQYF. The DNA of the CDR3 is TGCGCCAGCAGCTCTCGGACAACTATTGAGCAGTACTTC.

The V and J genes are TRBV5-1 and TRBJ2-1, with 7 bases lining up with TRBD1. The J segment lost 10 bases and the V segment lost 4 bases, leaving 5 bases of the junction unmatched. Germline V gives CDR1 SGHRS, CDR2 YFSETQ. The CDR3 consists of 12 residues. CDR3 nucleotide sequence: TGCGCCAGCAGCACGGGACAGTGGGAGCAGTTCTTC. This codes for CASSTGQWEQFF.